What follows are 13 T cell receptor beta chains derived from one specimen sequenced in a study of blood T cell repertoires in COVID-19. Measured with immunoSEQ multiplex PCR; TCRdb has only the in-frame clones, and not every one. Among 150,000 to 200,000 clones, roughly 85% were seen once, and the ten largest hold roughly 8.2%. The material sequenced was peripheral blood. The receptors here all came from a man aged 55 to 70 with acute or convalescent COVID-19.

The V call is TRBV4-2, the J call TRBJ2-3, with TRBD2 identical over 7 bases. V lost 4 bases, J lost 1 base, and 5 bases stayed unmatched. The CDR3 is 15 residues long. Germline V CDR1 and CDR2: LGHNA, YNFKEQ. CDR3 DNA: TGTGCCAGCAGCCCCGAGCGGGGTCGCACAGATACGCAGTATTTT. Its translation: CASSPERGRTDTQYF.

This clone was counted between two and nine times. The CDR3 DNA reads as TGTGCCAGCAGCCGGACTAGCGGGAGGGTTTACGAGCAGTACTTC. Translating it yields CASSRTSGRVYEQYF. The J gene is TRBJ2-7, the V gene TRBV7-8; TRBD2 aligns across 15 bases. V was clipped by 5 bases and J by 4 bases; unmatched bases: 3. This CDR3 is 15 amino acids long. Germline CDR1 is SGHVS and CDR2 is FQNEAQ.

As for this clone: Since a much larger clone is just one base distant, this may be a read error. This chain links TRBV4-1 with TRBJ1-3; D may be TRBD1 (5 bases). Germline V gene data show CDR1 as MGHRA and CDR2 as YSYEKL. V was clipped by 2 bases and J by 2 bases, with 13 bases between them. This CDR3 is 16 amino acids long. CDR3 nucleotide sequence: TGCGCCAGCAGCCAACCGACAGAGGATCCTGGAAACACCATATATTTT. Amino acid sequence: CASSQPTEDPGNTIYF.

This clone was recorded only once. This chain joins TRBV28 and TRBJ1-5; D uncertain. Germline loops: CDR1 MDHEN, CDR2 SYDVKM. This CDR3 has 15 amino acids. Trimming took off 4 bases at V and 3 bases at J, with 13 bases between the two ends. CDR3 amino acids: CASSSPSDYNQPQHF. CDR3 coding DNA: TGTGCCAGCAGTTCTCCAAGCGACTACAATCAGCCCCAGCATTTT. Using reference TRBV28 and TRBJ1-5 for the parts outside the CDR3, the full variable domain is DVKVTQSSRYLVKRTGEKVFLECVQDMDHENMFWYRQDPGLGLRLIYFSYDVKMKEKGDIPEGYSVSREKKERFSLILESASTNQTSMYLCASSSPSDYNQPQHFGDGTRLSIL.

The V call is TRBV27, the J call TRBJ1-5; D uncertain. V dropped 5 bases and J dropped 6 bases, with 8 bases sitting between them. CDR1 and CDR2 (germline): MNHEY, SMNVEV (reference sequence). The CDR3 consists of 12 residues. Here the CDR3 reads CASSPTGQPQHF. CDR3 DNA: TGTGCCAGCAGTCCCACCGGTCAGCCCCAGCATTTT.

The chain carries TRBV21-1 and TRBJ1-4; TRBD1 is the table's D call and was not checked against the DNA. TRBV21-1 corresponds to a pseudogene. The CDR3 has 14 amino acids. The CDR3: CASRITQGTEKLFF. The CDR3, as DNA: TGTGCCAGCAGGATTACTCAGGGGACTGAAAAACTGTTTTTT.

This rearrangement joins TRBV2 to TRBJ1-1; D perhaps matches TRBD1 (6 bases). The V gene's germline CDR1 is SNHLY and CDR2 FYNNEI. There are 14 residues in the CDR3. Between the trimmed V and J ends, which lost 6 bases and 5 bases, there was a span of 16 bases. CDR3 loop: CASRTTGFETEAFF. DNA for the CDR3: TGTGCCAGCAGGACCACAGGGTTTGAGACTGAAGCTTTCTTT.

The CDR3 DNA is TGTGCCAGCAGCACAAGTCATGGGACAGGCTATAACTATGGCTACACCTTC. It translates to CASSTSHGTGYNYGYTF. V is TRBV7-2 and J is TRBJ1-2; 8 nucleotides agree with TRBD1. Germline V gene lookup returns CDR1 SGHTA and CDR2 FQGNSA. V lost 5 bases to trimming and J lost 1 base; unmatched junction nucleotides: 12. The CDR3 spans 17 residues.

This chain connects TRBV25-1 to TRBJ1-6, with 10 bases lining up with TRBD1. The germline V gene has CDR1 MGHDK and CDR2 SYGVNS. V dropped 2 bases and J dropped 17; count of bases not matched to a gene: 3. This CDR3 is 12 amino acids long. Written as DNA, the CDR3 is TGTGCCAGCAGTGAAGACAGGGGGCGTTTCCACTTT. Amino acids: CASSEDRGRFHF.

J is TRBJ1-3 and V is TRBV5-1, with unresolved D. The CDR3 has 14 residues. Germline V gene sequence: CDR1 SGHRS, CDR2 YFSETQ. The V gene lost 2 bases and the J gene lost 0 bases, with 6 bases spanning the gap. The CDR3 coding sequence is TGCGCCAGCAGCTTTGAGCACTCTGGAAACACCATATATTTT. Protein product: CASSFEHSGNTIYF.

The chain links TRBV5-1 to TRBJ2-3, with D maybe TRBD1 (5 bases). Germline V gene sequence: CDR1 SGHRS, CDR2 YFSETQ. V dropped 4 bases and J dropped 6 bases, with 21 bases sitting between them. CDR3 length: 16 residues. This chain's CDR3 is CASSPGHSIAMDTQYF. The DNA of the CDR3 is TGCGCCAGCAGCCCCGGACATTCGATTGCGATGGATACGCAGTATTTT.

Only one count was recorded for this clone. The chain joins TRBV2 to TRBJ2-7; 8 positions agree with TRBD1. Trimming at V came to 6 bases and at J to 0 bases, leaving 7 bases not matched to a gene. Germline V gene lookup returns CDR1 SNHLY and CDR2 FYNNEI. The CDR3 is 15 residues long. The CDR3: CASREGQASSYEQYF. The CDR3 nucleotides read TGTGCCAGCAGGGAGGGACAGGCGAGCTCCTACGAGCAGTACTTC.

The rearrangement uses TRBV28 and TRBJ2-7; 8 bases match TRBD2. The trim removed 6 bases at V and 4 bases at J, leaving 8 bases unmatched. The CDR3 runs to 14 residues. Germline V lookup: CDR1 MDHEN, CDR2 SYDVKM. This CDR3 reads CASSPSGSIYEQYF. The DNA for the CDR3 is TGTGCCAGCAGCCCAAGCGGGAGTATTTACGAGCAGTACTTC.